These 14 T cell receptor beta chains were all obtained from the same sample, sequenced in a study of cytomegalovirus exposure and HLA in healthy donors. The primer mix had 60 Vbeta and 13 Jbeta primers. Sequencing was performed with immunoSEQ multiplex PCR; in TCRdb, only in-frame clones are kept and a portion is missing. This sample has around 91,000 clones, with around 64% found just once. Sequencing was done on a sample of PBMCs. The receptor source for this set is a man between 60 and 75 years old in good health and CMV-seronegative.

The chain carries TRBV5-1 and TRBJ2-7; 8 bases agree with TRBD1. Germline CDR1 reads SGHRS; CDR2 reads YFSETQ. The CDR3 runs 17 residues. V trimming: 2 bases; J trimming: 7 bases; junction bases outside the gene matches: 17. As DNA, the CDR3 is TGCGCCAGCAGCTTAGGAGTTACCGGGACAGGACTCGAAGAGCAGTACTTC. This translates into CASSLGVTGTGLEEQYF. Full variable domain (missing parts from reference TRBV5-1 and TRBJ2-7): KAGVTQTPRYLIKTRGQQVTLSCSPISGHRSVSWYQQTPGQGLQFLFEYFSETQRNKGNFPGRFSGRQFSNSRSEMNVSTLELGDSALYLCASSLGVTGTGLEEQYFGPGTRLTVT.

This chain connects TRBV9 to TRBJ2-1, with a weak D call TRBD2 (7 bases). Germline CDR1 SGDLS, CDR2 YYNGEE. CDR3 length equals 12 residues. V was trimmed by 0 bases and J by 15 bases, leaving 13 bases between them. The CDR3 loop is CASSVGGGDRFF. The CDR3 DNA is TGTGCCAGCAGCGTAGGAGGGGGGGATCGGTTCTTC.

V gene TRBV11-2 combines with J gene TRBJ1-4; possible D gene TRBD1, 6 bases. The CDR3 loop spans 14 amino acids. The germline gives CDR1 SGHAT, CDR2 FQNNGV. The V and J ends lost 0 bases and 5 bases respectively, with 7 bases between them. CDR3 protein: CASSLEQGNEKLFF. For the CDR3, the DNA is TGTGCCAGCAGCTTAGAACAGGGCAATGAAAAACTGTTTTTT.

The chain links TRBV5-1 to TRBJ2-7; 7 nucleotides match TRBD1. From germline, CDR1 is SGHRS and CDR2 YFSETQ. V was clipped by 0 bases and J by 3 bases; unmatched bases: 6. The CDR3 length is 15 residues. The chain's CDR3 is CASSLDGQDGYEQYF. The CDR3 DNA sequence: TGCGCCAGCAGCTTGGACGGACAGGACGGCTACGAGCAGTACTTC.

This rearrangement joins TRBV5-5 to TRBJ1-4; D might be TRBD1 (6 bases). CDR1 is SGHKS and CDR2 is YYEKEE in the germline V gene (reference sequence). CDR3 length equals 13 residues. V lost 0 bases and J lost 15, with 15 bases in between. The CDR3 is CASSLDRVGRVFF. Here the CDR3 DNA reads TGTGCCAGCAGCTTGGACAGGGTCGGGAGGGTGTTTTTT.

This clone has a handful of counts. The chain is built from TRBV28 and TRBJ1-2; possibly TRBD1 for D (6 bases). Per the germline V gene, CDR1 is MDHEN and CDR2 is SYDVKM. This CDR3 comprises 14 residues. V was trimmed by 6 bases and J by 4 bases, leaving 15 bases between them. CDR3 DNA sequence: TGTGCCAGCAGCGTACAGGGATACGGCTATGGCTACACCTTC. It yields the protein CASSVQGYGYGYTF.

The rearrangement links TRBV6-5 to TRBJ2-3; 11 positions agree with TRBD2. Germline V CDR1 and CDR2: MNHEY, SVGAGI. This CDR3 is 13 amino acids long. The V segment lost 5 bases and the J segment 8 bases; nucleotides outside the gene matches: 3. CDR3 amino acids: CASSGGTSGTQYF. The CDR3 DNA follows: TGTGCCAGCAGTGGAGGGACTAGCGGTACGCAGTATTTT.

The CDR3 DNA is TGTGCCAGCAGCTTGCGGGGATTGTCTCTCTACGAGCAGTACTTC. Its protein product is CASSLRGLSLYEQYF. This rearrangement joins TRBV7-9 to TRBJ2-7, with D tentatively TRBD2 (6 bases). The length of the CDR3 is 15 residues. CDR1 SEHNR and CDR2 FQNEAQ come from the germline V gene (reference sequence). The V end was cut by 3 bases, the J end by 3 bases, with 15 bases between. Full variable domain (rest looked up from reference TRBV7-9 and TRBJ2-7): DTGVSQNPRHKITKRGQNVTFRCDPISEHNRLYWYRQTLGQGPEFLTYFQNEAQLEKSRLLSDRFSAERPKGSFSTLEIQRTEQGDSAMYLCASSLRGLSLYEQYFGPGTRLTVT.

This clone has only a few counts. The chain links TRBV5-1 to TRBJ2-6; possible D gene TRBD1, 5 bases. Trimming shortened V by 4 bases and J by 1 base, and 9 bases separated the two germline ends. The CDR3 consists of 15 residues. Per the germline V gene, CDR1 is SGHRS and CDR2 is YFSETQ. The CDR3, as DNA: TGCGCCAGCAGCACACAGGCTTCTGGGGCCAACGTCCTGACTTTC. As protein: CASSTQASGANVLTF.

This chain links TRBV30 with TRBJ2-3; no clear D gene. This CDR3 is 11 amino acids long. The germline V gene encodes CDR1 GTSNPN and CDR2 SVGIG (reference sequence). The ends were cut back, 0 bases at V and 10 bases at J, with 8 bases in the middle. CDR3 DNA: TGTGCCTGGAGTGTAAGAGAACCGCAGTATTTT. Residues: CAWSVREPQYF.

The genes are TRBV2 and TRBJ1-4; no clear D. V lost 5 bases and J lost 7, with 5 bases in between. The CDR3 runs 11 residues. CDR1 is SNHLY, CDR2 FYNNEI, per germline. The CDR3 nucleotides are TGTGCCAGCAGTTACAGTGAAAAACTGTTTTTT. It codes for CASSYSEKLFF.

The CDR3 DNA is TGTGCCAGCAGTTACCGGACAGGGGGCGACTATGGCTACACCTTC. Residues: CASSYRTGGDYGYTF. This chain joins TRBV6-6 and TRBJ1-2, with 11 bases matching TRBD1. Germline V gene lookup returns CDR1 MNHNY and CDR2 SVGAGI (reference sequence). V shed 2 bases and J 3 bases; nucleotides not matched to a gene: 2. The CDR3 runs to 15 residues.

The chain recombines TRBV28 with TRBJ2-5; 10 bases are shared with TRBD1. The V and J ends lost 8 bases and 5 bases, in that order; junction bases with no gene match: 2. Per the germline V gene, CDR1 is MDHEN and CDR2 is SYDVKM. The CDR3 length is 12 residues. CDR3 in DNA: TGTGCCAGCGGGACAGGGGTGGAGACCCAGTACTTC. Amino acids: CASGTGVETQYF. Full variable domain (rest looked up from reference TRBV28 and TRBJ2-5): DVKVTQSSRYLVKRTGEKVFLECVQDMDHENMFWYRQDPGLGLRLIYFSYDVKMKEKGDIPEGYSVSREKKERFSLILESASTNQTSMYLCASGTGVETQYFGPGTRLLVL.

This clone appeared a few times. This chain connects TRBV11-3 to TRBJ2-2; D uncertain. The CDR3 spans 15 residues. The ends were cut back, 5 bases at V and 3 bases at J, with 13 bases in the middle. CDR1 and CDR2 from the germline V gene are SGHNT and YENEEA. The CDR3 spells CASSERASDTGELFF. The CDR3 coding sequence is TGTGCCAGCAGCGAAAGAGCCTCCGACACCGGGGAGCTGTTTTTT.